A selection of T cell receptor beta chains follows, all from one sample in a study of T cells after yellow fever vaccination. Each CDR3 protein is one row after TCRdb ran MiXCR on the 5' RACE reads. This sample has 200,000 to 250,000 distinct CDR3 sequences, with 6.5% to 8.5% found just once. Source: CD4+ T cells sorted from PBMCs, taken 15 days after the yellow fever booster vaccination. The source of these receptors is a man aged 25 to 45 who received the YFV17D yellow fever vaccine. The CDR3 runs from the conserved cysteine through the conserved F or W. The order of the fields is D gene, V gene, J gene, clone size, CDR3 DNA, CDR3 protein. A D gene is named only where the DNA matches it firmly. Not all rows give a size; the values are once, few, many and, for expanded clones, a class.

d_gene: -
v_gene: TRBV5-1
j_gene: TRBJ1-4
abundance: -
CDR3nt: TGCGCCAGCAGCTTGAACCCGAGGAATGAAAAACTGTTTTTT
CDR3aa: CASSLNPRNEKLFF

d_gene: -
v_gene: TRBV7-3
j_gene: TRBJ2-2
abundance: -
CDR3nt: TGTGCCAGCAGCACGACAGCCGGGGAGCTGTTTTTT
CDR3aa: CASSTTAGELFF

d_gene: -
v_gene: TRBV3-1
j_gene: TRBJ2-7
abundance: -
CDR3nt: TGTGCCAGCAGCCAAGTAGACTACGAGCAGTACTTC
CDR3aa: CASSQVDYEQYF

d_gene: TRBD1
v_gene: TRBV3-1
j_gene: TRBJ2-1
abundance: many
CDR3nt: TGTGCCAGCAGCCAAGCCCGGGACAGGGGGCAGTTCTTC
CDR3aa: CASSQARDRGQFF

d_gene: TRBD1
v_gene: TRBV5-1
j_gene: TRBJ1-3
abundance: few
CDR3nt: TGCGCCAGCAGCGACGGGACAGCTGGAAACACCATATATTTT
CDR3aa: CASSDGTAGNTIYF

d_gene: -
v_gene: TRBV6-2/TRBV6-3
j_gene: TRBJ2-1
abundance: many
CDR3nt: TGTGCCAGCAGCCCCGGAGGACTAAATGAGCAGTTCTTC
CDR3aa: CASSPGGLNEQFF

d_gene: -
v_gene: TRBV5-1
j_gene: TRBJ1-1
abundance: -
CDR3nt: TGCGCCAGCAGCTTCTCGGGCCCGAACACTGAAGCTTTCTTT
CDR3aa: CASSFSGPNTEAFF

d_gene: -
v_gene: TRBV15
j_gene: TRBJ2-3
abundance: -
CDR3nt: TGTGCCACCAGCAGAGATAAAGCAGATACGCAGTATTTT
CDR3aa: CATSRDKADTQYF

d_gene: -
v_gene: TRBV5-1
j_gene: TRBJ2-7
abundance: -
CDR3nt: TGCGCCAGCAGCTTGGTCTGGACGGAGTCCTACGAGCAGTACTTC
CDR3aa: CASSLVWTESYEQYF

d_gene: -
v_gene: TRBV5-1
j_gene: TRBJ1-1
abundance: few
CDR3nt: TGCGCCAGCAGCTTAGGAACAACCACTGAAGCTTTCTTT
CDR3aa: CASSLGTTTEAFF

d_gene: -
v_gene: TRBV7-2
j_gene: TRBJ2-5
abundance: -
CDR3nt: TGTGCCAGCAGCCGACAACTCCAAGAGACCCAGTACTTC
CDR3aa: CASSRQLQETQYF

d_gene: -
v_gene: TRBV12-3/TRBV12-4
j_gene: TRBJ2-7
abundance: -
CDR3nt: TGTGCCAGCAGTTTCACCCGGGCCCCCTACGAGCAGTACTTC
CDR3aa: CASSFTRAPYEQYF

d_gene: -
v_gene: TRBV20-1
j_gene: TRBJ1-5
abundance: -
CDR3nt: TGCAGTGCCACGATAGGGGGATCGAGCAATCAGCCCCAGCATTTT
CDR3aa: CSATIGGSSNQPQHF

d_gene: TRBD1
v_gene: TRBV18
j_gene: TRBJ2-7
abundance: many
CDR3nt: TGTGCCAGCTCTCTGGGACAGGACGAGCAGTACTTC
CDR3aa: CASSLGQDEQYF

d_gene: -
v_gene: TRBV12-5
j_gene: TRBJ2-1
abundance: many
CDR3nt: TGTGCTAGTGGTTTGGTACTCGGCTCCTACAATGAGCAGTTCTTC
CDR3aa: CASGLVLGSYNEQFF

d_gene: -
v_gene: TRBV6-1
j_gene: TRBJ2-3
abundance: -
CDR3nt: TGTGCCAGCAGTGCCCTAGCGCGGCGCACAGATACGCAGTATTTT
CDR3aa: CASSALARRTDTQYF

d_gene: TRBD2
v_gene: TRBV15
j_gene: TRBJ2-7
abundance: -
CDR3nt: TGTGCCACCAGCAGCCTTGAGGGTAGCGGGAGCTACGAGCAGTACTTC
CDR3aa: CATSSLEGSGSYEQYF

d_gene: TRBD1
v_gene: TRBV3-1
j_gene: TRBJ1-5
abundance: many
CDR3nt: TGTGCCAGCAGCCCAACACAGGGGCAGCCCCAGCATTTT
CDR3aa: CASSPTQGQPQHF

d_gene: TRBD1
v_gene: TRBV6-5
j_gene: TRBJ2-7
abundance: few
CDR3nt: TGTGCCAGCAGTTACTCGACAGGAAGACAGGGTGCTTGCTTC
CDR3aa: CASSYSTGRQGACF

d_gene: TRBD1
v_gene: TRBV19
j_gene: TRBJ2-5
abundance: -
CDR3nt: TGTGCCAGTAGTGGCTGGACAGGGGGCCGGGAGACCCAGTACTTC
CDR3aa: CASSGWTGGRETQYF

d_gene: TRBD2
v_gene: TRBV12-3/TRBV12-4
j_gene: TRBJ2-7
abundance: -
CDR3nt: TGTGCCAGCAGGGCGACTAGCGGGAGTCACGAGCAGTACTTC
CDR3aa: CASRATSGSHEQYF

d_gene: -
v_gene: TRBV12-3/TRBV12-4
j_gene: TRBJ1-1
abundance: many
CDR3nt: TGTGCCAGCAGGGGGTCCGGCACTGAAGCTTTCTTT
CDR3aa: CASRGSGTEAFF

d_gene: TRBD2
v_gene: TRBV18
j_gene: TRBJ2-7
abundance: few
CDR3nt: TGTGCCAGCTCTCCTACTAGCGGGAAGGTTTTCGAGCAGTACTTC
CDR3aa: CASSPTSGKVFEQYF

d_gene: TRBD2
v_gene: TRBV11-2
j_gene: TRBJ2-5
abundance: -
CDR3nt: TGTGCCAGCAGCAAACTAGCGGGAGAAGAGACCCAGTACTTC
CDR3aa: CASSKLAGEETQYF

d_gene: TRBD2
v_gene: TRBV7-3
j_gene: TRBJ2-7
abundance: few
CDR3nt: TGTGCCAGCAGCGACGGACGGCTAGCGGGAGCTGAAGAGCAGTACTTC
CDR3aa: CASSDGRLAGAEEQYF

d_gene: TRBD2
v_gene: TRBV12-3/TRBV12-4
j_gene: TRBJ2-1
abundance: few
CDR3nt: TGTGCCAGCAGTTTCCTGACTAGCGCCACCTACAATGAGCAGTTCTTC
CDR3aa: CASSFLTSATYNEQFF

d_gene: -
v_gene: TRBV5-4
j_gene: TRBJ2-3
abundance: -
CDR3nt: TGTGCCAGCAGCTTGTCTACGGCCGGGGTTTGGACCACAGATACGCAGTATTTT
CDR3aa: CASSLSTAGVWTTDTQYF

d_gene: TRBD2
v_gene: TRBV6-2/TRBV6-3
j_gene: TRBJ2-7
abundance: few
CDR3nt: TGTGCCAGCAGTATTCCCTCACTAGCGGGAATCCCGAAAGAGGATTACGAGCAGTACTTC
CDR3aa: CASSIPSLAGIPKEDYEQYF

d_gene: -
v_gene: TRBV29-1
j_gene: TRBJ1-4
abundance: -
CDR3nt: TGCAGCGGGCGTAGGGGATGGGGGACCGGAGATAATGAAAAACTGTTTTTT
CDR3aa: CSGRRGWGTGDNEKLFF

d_gene: -
v_gene: TRBV6-5
j_gene: TRBJ1-2
abundance: -
CDR3nt: TGTGCCAGCAGTTACGGTAGGGGGACGGATGGCTACACCTTC
CDR3aa: CASSYGRGTDGYTF

d_gene: TRBD2
v_gene: TRBV4-2
j_gene: TRBJ2-1
abundance: -
CDR3nt: TGTGCCAGCAGCCAAGACTTAGCGGGAGGACTCCCCTACAATGAGCAGTTCTTC
CDR3aa: CASSQDLAGGLPYNEQFF

d_gene: -
v_gene: TRBV3-1
j_gene: TRBJ2-1
abundance: few
CDR3nt: TGTGCCAGCAGTCTCAAGTACGCTCAGGGTAGGGTCGGCCATGAGCAGTTCTTC
CDR3aa: CASSLKYAQGRVGHEQFF

d_gene: TRBD2
v_gene: TRBV20-1
j_gene: TRBJ2-3
abundance: few
CDR3nt: TGCAGTGCTGCGCCTAGCGGGCGCACAGATACGCAGTATTTT
CDR3aa: CSAAPSGRTDTQYF

d_gene: -
v_gene: TRBV5-1
j_gene: TRBJ2-7
abundance: many
CDR3nt: TGCGCCAGCAGCTTTGAATCCTACGAGCAGTACTTC
CDR3aa: CASSFESYEQYF

d_gene: -
v_gene: TRBV18
j_gene: TRBJ2-7
abundance: many
CDR3nt: TGTGCCAGCTCACCTTTTCAGGGGAAGGGGATGATGGAGCAGTACTTC
CDR3aa: CASSPFQGKGMMEQYF

d_gene: TRBD2
v_gene: TRBV6-5
j_gene: TRBJ2-3
abundance: many
CDR3nt: TGTGCCAGCAGTCACGGGACTAGGCAGTATTTT
CDR3aa: CASSHGTRQYF

d_gene: TRBD1
v_gene: TRBV29-1
j_gene: TRBJ2-2
abundance: many
CDR3nt: TGCAGCGTTGGGGGACAGAGCACCGGGGAGCTGTTTTTT
CDR3aa: CSVGGQSTGELFF

d_gene: -
v_gene: TRBV15
j_gene: TRBJ1-5
abundance: -
CDR3nt: TGTGCCACCAGCAGAGCGTTACGCAATCAGCCCCAGCATTTT
CDR3aa: CATSRALRNQPQHF

d_gene: -
v_gene: TRBV11-2
j_gene: TRBJ1-2
abundance: many
CDR3nt: TGTGCCAGCAGCTCTTTCGGGGGCGCCCGGTATGGCTACACCTTC
CDR3aa: CASSSFGGARYGYTF

d_gene: -
v_gene: TRBV5-1
j_gene: TRBJ2-3
abundance: few
CDR3nt: TGCGCCAGCAGCTTGTGGGACGGGGCGCGAGATACGCAGTATTTT
CDR3aa: CASSLWDGARDTQYF

d_gene: -
v_gene: TRBV27
j_gene: TRBJ2-7
abundance: -
CDR3nt: TGTGCCAGCATCCAGGTTGGGGGGATGGGGGAGCAGTACTTC
CDR3aa: CASIQVGGMGEQYF

d_gene: -
v_gene: TRBV2
j_gene: TRBJ1-5
abundance: -
CDR3nt: TGTGCCAGCAGCGCGGACAGCCAAGCCAATCAGCCCCAGCATTTT
CDR3aa: CASSADSQANQPQHF

d_gene: TRBD1
v_gene: TRBV3-1
j_gene: TRBJ1-1
abundance: many
CDR3nt: TGTGCCAGCAGCCAGGGACAGACAATGAACACTGAAGCTTTCTTT
CDR3aa: CASSQGQTMNTEAFF

d_gene: TRBD1
v_gene: TRBV7-2
j_gene: TRBJ2-5
abundance: many
CDR3nt: TGTGCCAGCAACCAGGGACAGGGAAAGATACAGACCCAGTACTTC
CDR3aa: CASNQGQGKIQTQYF

d_gene: TRBD1
v_gene: TRBV12-3/TRBV12-4
j_gene: TRBJ1-1
abundance: many
CDR3nt: TGTGCCAGCGCGGGACAGATGGGGACTGAAGCTTTCTTT
CDR3aa: CASAGQMGTEAFF

d_gene: -
v_gene: TRBV19
j_gene: TRBJ1-4
abundance: -
CDR3nt: TGTGCCAGTACCCTGAAAGGACGGAATGAAAAACTGTTTTTT
CDR3aa: CASTLKGRNEKLFF

d_gene: -
v_gene: TRBV4-3
j_gene: TRBJ2-7
abundance: few
CDR3nt: TGCGCCAGCAGCCAAGCCCAGGGAAGAAGCTACGAGCAGTACTTC
CDR3aa: CASSQAQGRSYEQYF

d_gene: -
v_gene: TRBV20-1
j_gene: TRBJ2-3
abundance: many
CDR3nt: TGCAGTGCTAGGGACCTCCCTACGCAGTATTTT
CDR3aa: CSARDLPTQYF

d_gene: TRBD2
v_gene: TRBV3-1
j_gene: TRBJ2-7
abundance: -
CDR3nt: TGTGCCAGCAGCCGGACTAGCGGGAGCCAGCAGTACTTC
CDR3aa: CASSRTSGSQQYF

d_gene: TRBD1
v_gene: TRBV12-3/TRBV12-4
j_gene: TRBJ2-5
abundance: many
CDR3nt: TGTGCCAGCAGCCCGACAGGGCTTGGGGAGACCCAGTACTTC
CDR3aa: CASSPTGLGETQYF

d_gene: -
v_gene: TRBV24-1
j_gene: TRBJ2-2
abundance: few
CDR3nt: TGTGCCACCGCGTCTGGCAGAAACACCGGGGAGCTGTTTTTT
CDR3aa: CATASGRNTGELFF

d_gene: -
v_gene: TRBV4-3
j_gene: TRBJ2-2
abundance: many
CDR3nt: TGCGCCAGCAGCCAGAGAGGTTCAGGGGAGCTGTTTTTT
CDR3aa: CASSQRGSGELFF

d_gene: TRBD1
v_gene: TRBV15
j_gene: TRBJ2-3
abundance: many
CDR3nt: TGTGCCACCAGCAGAGAACAGGGGGGTAGGGATACGCAGTATTTT
CDR3aa: CATSREQGGRDTQYF

d_gene: TRBD2
v_gene: TRBV11-2
j_gene: TRBJ2-1
abundance: few
CDR3nt: TGTGCCAGCAGCTTGAGTCGAGGACCGGGGAGGGTTCAGTTCTTC
CDR3aa: CASSLSRGPGRVQFF

d_gene: -
v_gene: TRBV6-5
j_gene: TRBJ2-5
abundance: -
CDR3nt: TGTGCCAGCGGGACCTCTAAAGGGACCCAGTACTTC
CDR3aa: CASGTSKGTQYF

d_gene: TRBD2
v_gene: TRBV20-1
j_gene: TRBJ2-2
abundance: many
CDR3nt: TGCAGTGCTAGACTTAGCGGGAGACTCAGCACCGGGGAGCTGTTTTTT
CDR3aa: CSARLSGRLSTGELFF

d_gene: -
v_gene: TRBV5-5
j_gene: TRBJ2-7
abundance: many
CDR3nt: TGTGCCAGCAGCTTTTGGGTGTCCTACGAGCAGTACTTC
CDR3aa: CASSFWVSYEQYF